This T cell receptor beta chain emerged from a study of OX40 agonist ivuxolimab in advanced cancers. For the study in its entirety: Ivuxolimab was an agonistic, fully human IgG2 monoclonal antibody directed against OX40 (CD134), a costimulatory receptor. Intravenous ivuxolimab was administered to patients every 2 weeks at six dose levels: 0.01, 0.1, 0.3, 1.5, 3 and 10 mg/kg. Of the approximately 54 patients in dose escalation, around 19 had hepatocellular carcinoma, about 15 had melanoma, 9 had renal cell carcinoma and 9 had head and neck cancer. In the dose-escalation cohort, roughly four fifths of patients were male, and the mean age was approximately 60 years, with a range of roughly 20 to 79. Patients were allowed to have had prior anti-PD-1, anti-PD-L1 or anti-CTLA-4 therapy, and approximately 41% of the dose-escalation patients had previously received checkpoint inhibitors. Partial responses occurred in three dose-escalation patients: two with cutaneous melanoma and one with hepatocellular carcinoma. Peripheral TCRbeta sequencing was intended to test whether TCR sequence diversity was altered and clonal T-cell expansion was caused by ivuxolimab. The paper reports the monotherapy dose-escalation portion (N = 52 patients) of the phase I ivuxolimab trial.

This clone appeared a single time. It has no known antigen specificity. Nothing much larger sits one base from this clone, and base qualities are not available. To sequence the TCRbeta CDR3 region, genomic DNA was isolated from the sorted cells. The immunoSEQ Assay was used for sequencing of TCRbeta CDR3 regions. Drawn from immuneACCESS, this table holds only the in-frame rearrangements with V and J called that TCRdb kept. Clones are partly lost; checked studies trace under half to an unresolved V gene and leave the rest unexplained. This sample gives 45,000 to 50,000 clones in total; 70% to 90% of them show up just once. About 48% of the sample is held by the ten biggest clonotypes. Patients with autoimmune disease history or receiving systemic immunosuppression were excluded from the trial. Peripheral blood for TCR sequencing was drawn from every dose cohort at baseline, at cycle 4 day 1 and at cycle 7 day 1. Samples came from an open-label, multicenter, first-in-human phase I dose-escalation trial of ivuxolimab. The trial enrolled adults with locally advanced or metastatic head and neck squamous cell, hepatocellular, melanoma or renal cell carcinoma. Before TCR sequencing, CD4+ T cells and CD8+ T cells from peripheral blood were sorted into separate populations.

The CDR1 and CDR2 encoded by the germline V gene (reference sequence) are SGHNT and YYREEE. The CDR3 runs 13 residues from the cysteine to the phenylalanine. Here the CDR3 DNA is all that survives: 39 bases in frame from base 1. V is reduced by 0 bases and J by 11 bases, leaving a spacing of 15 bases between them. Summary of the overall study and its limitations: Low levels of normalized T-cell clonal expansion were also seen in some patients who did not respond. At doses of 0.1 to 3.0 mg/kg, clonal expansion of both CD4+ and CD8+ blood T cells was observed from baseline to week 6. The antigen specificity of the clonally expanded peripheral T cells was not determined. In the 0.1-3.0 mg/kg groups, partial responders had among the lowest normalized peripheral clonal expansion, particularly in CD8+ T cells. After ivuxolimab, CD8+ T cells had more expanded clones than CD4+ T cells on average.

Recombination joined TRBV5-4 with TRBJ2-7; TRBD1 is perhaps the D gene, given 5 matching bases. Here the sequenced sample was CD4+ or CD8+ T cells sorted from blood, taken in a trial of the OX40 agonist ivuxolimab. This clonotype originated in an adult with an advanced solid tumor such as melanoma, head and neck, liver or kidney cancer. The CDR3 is CASSLADRKGEYF. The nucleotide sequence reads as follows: TGTGCCAGCAGCTTGGCCGATAGGAAAGGGGAGTACTTC.